This entry lists 26 T cell receptor beta chains sequenced from one sample in a study of identical twins. TCRdb independently ran MiXCR on the 5' RACE reads; one entry per CDR3 protein. Among a few hundred thousand distinct CDR3 sequences listed, 10% to 15% were seen once. These records were also assigned to another study, of yellow fever vaccine responses in identical twins.

The material sequenced was CD8+ T cells sorted from blood. These TCRs come from a woman aged 18 to 35 in good health.

The sample holds a few counts of this clonotype. The chain couples TRBV4-1 to TRBJ2-1; D perhaps matches TRBD2 (6 bases). The V gene's germline CDR1 is MGHRA and CDR2 YSYEKL. Trimming shortened V by 7 bases and J by 5 bases, and 9 bases separated the two germline ends. The CDR3 totals 12 residues. CDR3 region: CASTPGDNEQFF. The CDR3 region has the DNA TGCGCCAGCACCCCGGGGGACAATGAGCAGTTCTTC.

This clonotype showed up just a few times. The chain uses TRBV11-3 and TRBJ2-2, with a tentative D call TRBD2 (5 bases). In germline, CDR1 is SGHNT, CDR2 YENEEA. Trimming took 0 bases from V and 3 from J, leaving 11 bases between them. CDR3 length: 16 residues. The CDR3 sequence: CASSLEGDPHTGELFF. CDR3 nucleotides: TGTGCCAGCAGCTTAGAGGGAGACCCTCACACCGGGGAGCTGTTTTTT.

In its sample, this clonotype was seen a few times. This chain links TRBV15 with TRBJ2-1; TRBD1 matches at 10 bases. The CDR3 spans 16 residues. Germline V gene sequence: CDR1 LNHNV, CDR2 YYDKDF (reference sequence). V lost 0 bases and J lost 7; bases outside the gene matches: 6. CDR3: CATSRDLGQGVNEQFF. CDR3 coding DNA: TGTGCCACCAGCAGAGATCTTGGACAGGGGGTAAATGAGCAGTTCTTC. Complete variable domain (other parts from reference TRBV15 and TRBJ2-1): DAMVIQNPRYQVTQFGKPVTLSCSQTLNHNVMYWYQQKSSQAPKLLFHYYDKDFNNEADTPDNFQSRRPNTSFCFLDIRSPGLGDTAMYLCATSRDLGQGVNEQFFGPGTRLTVL.

The chain joins TRBV6-5 to TRBJ1-1; weak D call: TRBD1 (6 bases). The CDR3 loop spans 15 amino acids. V lost 2 bases, J lost 3 bases, and 13 bases lay in between. Germline CDR1 and CDR2: MNHEY and SVGAGI. The CDR3 bases are TGTGCCAGCAGTTACGGTCTGGGGGCGGACACTGAAGCTTTCTTT. Protein: CASSYGLGADTEAFF.

This clonotype appeared a few times. This chain links TRBV7-9 with TRBJ1-4, with D maybe TRBD1 (6 bases). The CDR3 loop spans 13 amino acids. Trimming cost V 4 bases and J 8 bases, with 11 bases left between them. The germline V gene encodes CDR1 SEHNR and CDR2 FQNEAQ (reference sequence). The CDR3: CASSSGGDEKLFF. In DNA, the CDR3 is TGTGCCAGCAGCTCGGGGGGCGACGAAAAACTGTTTTTT.

The J gene is TRBJ1-6, the V gene TRBV20-1; D remains ambiguous. V lost 3 bases and J lost 10, with 13 bases in between. The CDR3 is 13 amino acids. From germline, CDR1 is DFQATT and CDR2 SNEGSKA (reference sequence). CDR3 amino acids: CSARTRSLSPLHF. CDR3 coding DNA: TGCAGTGCTAGGACGAGGTCTCTCTCACCCCTCCACTTT.

There are a few counts of this clonotype. The V call is TRBV12-3 or TRBV12-4, the J call TRBJ1-2; D not certain. The CDR3 runs 14 residues. The V and J ends lost 5 bases and 4 bases respectively, with 14 bases between them. This chain's CDR3 is CASSQSSGGYGYTF. The CDR3 DNA reads as TGTGCCAGCAGTCAGTCTAGCGGAGGCTATGGCTACACCTTC.

The table lists this clonotype with a few counts. The V gene is TRBV3-1, the J gene TRBJ2-1; D perhaps matches TRBD1 (6 bases). Germline lookup yields CDR1 LGHDT and CDR2 YNNKEL (reference sequence). Between the trimmed V and J ends, which lost 6 bases and 0 bases, there was a span of 12 bases. The CDR3 has 15 residues. In DNA form, the CDR3 reads TGTGCCAGCAGGGTAACAGGGAGCTCCTACAATGAGCAGTTCTTC. Its protein is CASRVTGSSYNEQFF.

The V call is TRBV7-8, the J call TRBJ2-7; TRBD2 matches at 10 bases. The junction had 15 bases not matched to a gene; V was cut back by 2 bases and J by 5 bases. Germline CDR1 and CDR2: SGHVS and FQNEAQ. The CDR3 extends over 18 amino acids. Here the CDR3 DNA reads TGTGCCAGCAGCTTAAGCAGGGTGCTAGCGGGGGTACCCCACGAGCAGTACGTC. The encoded protein is CASSLSRVLAGVPHEQYV.

The genes are TRBV9 and TRBJ2-4; TRBD1 aligns across 7 bases. The V segment lost 0 bases and the J segment 3 bases; nucleotides outside the gene matches: 6. The CDR3 consists of 16 residues. CDR1 is SGDLS, CDR2 YYNGEE, per germline. The CDR3 nucleotides read TGTGCCAGCAGCGTAGGTTCAGGGGGAATCAAAAACATTCAGTACTTC. Translation: CASSVGSGGIKNIQYF.

This clonotype came up a few times. This chain links TRBV29-1 with TRBJ1-2, with 7 bases aligning to TRBD1. Germline CDR1 is SQVTM and CDR2 is ANQGSEA. This CDR3 region has 17 residues. With V trimmed by 0 bases and J by 2 bases, 12 bases remained unmatched. The CDR3 DNA reads as TGCAGCGTTGAAGATCGGGGTTGGGACAGATCCAACTATGGCTACACCTTC. Amino acids: CSVEDRGWDRSNYGYTF.

The chain combines TRBV6-1 with TRBJ1-6, with a tentative D call TRBD1 (6 bases). The CDR3 has 16 residues. Trimming removed 7 bases at V and 7 bases at J, with 20 bases between. Germline CDR1 and CDR2: MNHNS and SASEGT. The CDR3, as DNA: TGTGCCAGCATGGGTCAGGGGCTATCGGGGAATTCACCCCTCCACTTT. Amino acid sequence: CASMGQGLSGNSPLHF.

This chain links TRBV4-1 with TRBJ2-2, with 11 bases identical to TRBD2. This CDR3 has 18 residues. Germline assignment: CDR1 MGHRA and CDR2 YSYEKL. The J segment lost 0 bases and the V segment lost 2 bases, leaving 5 bases of the junction unmatched. This CDR3 is CASSQRASGGPNTGELFF. The CDR3 nucleotides read TGCGCCAGCAGCCAAAGGGCTAGCGGGGGGCCGAACACCGGGGAGCTGTTTTTT.

The chain carries TRBV20-1 and TRBJ1-6; tentatively, D is TRBD1 (6 bases). The CDR3 totals 15 residues. Deletions cut 6 bases from V and 7 bases from J, with 19 bases between. CDR1 DFQATT and CDR2 SNEGSKA come from the germline V gene (reference sequence). This chain's CDR3 is CSADGAGATNSPLHF. CDR3 DNA: TGCAGTGCAGACGGTGCAGGGGCCACGAATTCACCCCTCCACTTT.

At least ten counts were recorded for this clonotype. The V call is TRBV25-1, the J call TRBJ2-6; tentative D call: TRBD2 (5 bases). In germline, CDR1 is MGHDK, CDR2 SYGVNS. Between the trimmed V and J ends, which lost 7 bases and 0 bases, there was a span of 13 bases. The CDR3 is made up of 16 amino acids. The chain's CDR3 is CASTNEGSSGANVLTF. The CDR3 bases are TGTGCCAGCACCAATGAGGGCAGCTCTGGGGCCAACGTCCTGACTTTC.

The chain has TRBV3-1 and TRBJ2-1, with 10 bases fitting TRBD2. The germline CDR1 and CDR2 sequences are LGHDT and YNNKEL (reference sequence). Trimming took 4 bases from V and 0 from J; bases not matched to a gene: 9. CDR3 length: 18 amino acids. CDR3 nucleotide sequence: TGTGCCAGCAGCCCCTGGCTAGCGGGGGACAGCTCCTACAATGAGCAGTTCTTC. The encoded protein is CASSPWLAGDSSYNEQFF.

CDR3 sequence reads: CASSLELAGETQYF. CDR3 DNA: TGTGCCAGCAGCTTGGAACTAGCGGGGGAGACCCAGTACTTC. The rearrangement joins TRBV5-4 to TRBJ2-5, with 10 bases matching TRBD2. This CDR3 is 14 amino acids long. The germline V gene has CDR1 SGHNT and CDR2 YYREEE (reference sequence). The ends lost 0 bases at V and 5 bases at J; junction bases unmatched: 1.

In its sample, this clonotype was seen many times. The gene calls are TRBV5-5 and TRBJ1-1, with a possible D match to TRBD1 (5 bases). From germline, CDR1 is SGHKS and CDR2 YYEKEE (reference sequence). The CDR3 covers 14 residues. The V end lost 6 bases, the J end lost 2 bases, and 14 bases lay between the germline ends. The CDR3 DNA is TGTGCCAGCAACGACAGATACGCTAACACTGAAGCTTTCTTT. Amino acid sequence: CASNDRYANTEAFF. Filled out from reference TRBV5-5 and TRBJ1-1, the complete variable domain reads DAGVTQSPTHLIKTRGQQVTLRCSPISGHKSVSWYQQVLGQGPQFIFQYYEKEERGRGNFPDRFSARQFPNYSSELNVNALLLGDSALYLCASNDRYANTEAFFGQGTRLTVV.

CDR3 sequence (DNA): TGTGCCAGCAGCTTGGCTACTAGTCCCGAGCAGTACGTC. Translation: CASSLATSPEQYV. The rearrangement links TRBV5-6 to TRBJ2-7; perhaps TRBD2 as D (5 bases). Germline-derived CDR1 and CDR2 are SGHDT and YYEEEE. Trimming took off 0 bases at V and 6 bases at J, with 10 bases between the two ends. CDR3 size: 13 residues.

The gene calls are TRBV20-1 and TRBJ2-1; D is unresolved. Trimming took off 0 bases at V and 9 bases at J, with 15 bases between the two ends. Germline V lookup: CDR1 DFQATT, CDR2 SNEGSKA (reference sequence). The CDR3 spans 14 residues. In DNA, the CDR3 is TGCAGTGCTAGAGATATGGCCATTGGGTTTGAGCAGTTCTTC. This encodes CSARDMAIGFEQFF.

This clonotype was detected only a few times. The DNA for the CDR3 is TGCAGTGCTAGAGAACTCGCTGGTGAGACCCAGTACTTC. Translation gives CSARELAGETQYF. This chain joins TRBV20-1 and TRBJ2-5; D is unresolved. The CDR3 runs 13 residues. Between the trimmed V and J ends, which lost 0 bases and 5 bases, there was a span of 10 bases. Per the germline V gene, CDR1 is DFQATT and CDR2 is SNEGSKA (reference sequence).

J is TRBJ2-3 and V is TRBV6-1; D gene uncertain. Germline values: CDR1 MNHNS, CDR2 SASEGT. Trimming took 2 bases from V and 5 from J, leaving 14 bases between them. The CDR3 loop spans 15 amino acids. CDR3: CASSEYGPRGDTQYF. CDR3 nucleotides: TGTGCCAGCAGTGAATATGGGCCTCGAGGAGATACGCAGTATTTT.

This clonotype was seen a few times. The J gene is TRBJ2-7, the V gene TRBV20-1; 7 bases align to TRBD1. The CDR3 contains 13 residues. The V gene's germline CDR1 is DFQATT and CDR2 SNEGSKA (reference sequence). V lost 1 base to trimming and J lost 3 bases; unmatched junction nucleotides: 3. CDR3 sequence (DNA): TGCAGTGCTAGAGGTGACAGGGTCTACGAGCAGTACTTC. It yields the protein CSARGDRVYEQYF.

This chain joins TRBV24-1 and TRBJ2-6; D may correspond to TRBD1 or TRBD2 (6 bases each). This CDR3 has 16 residues. Trimming left V 9 bases short and J 2 bases short, with 16 bases between. The germline CDR1 and CDR2 sequences are KGHDR and SFDVKD. The CDR3 bases are TGTGCCACCTCGAGCGTGGGGGGCGCTGGGGCCAACGTCCTGACTTTC. It yields the protein CATSSVGGAGANVLTF.

This clonotype was counted only a few times. This sequence joins TRBV7-9 and TRBJ2-1, with 9 bases aligning to TRBD2. There are 15 residues in the CDR3. The germline gives CDR1 SEHNR, CDR2 FQNEAQ (reference sequence). J lost 7 bases, V lost 1 base, and 5 bases had no gene match. CDR3 amino acids: CASSLGSGSSNEQFF. CDR3 DNA sequence: TGTGCCAGCAGCTTAGGTAGCGGGAGTAGTAATGAGCAGTTCTTC. Combining the CDR3 with reference TRBV7-9 and TRBJ2-1 gives the whole variable domain DTGVSQNPRHKITKRGQNVTFRCDPISEHNRLYWYRQTLGQGPEFLTYFQNEAQLEKSRLLSDRFSAERPKGSFSTLEIQRTEQGDSAMYLCASSLGSGSSNEQFFGPGTRLTVL.

This clonotype was found a few times. The chain combines TRBV13 with TRBJ2-3; D gene ambiguous. Trimming left V 5 bases short and J 7 bases short, with 22 bases between. Germline CDR1 and CDR2: PRHDT and FYEKMQ (reference sequence). This CDR3 spans 16 amino acids. CDR3 region: CASSTTTQPPVNTQYF. The CDR3 DNA follows: TGTGCCAGCAGCACAACGACCCAACCACCCGTCAATACGCAGTATTTT.